The rows below give T cell receptor beta chains drawn from one sample of a study of blood T cell repertoires in COVID-19. Some clones are missing from TCRdb's copy, which holds only in-frame ones; the method was immunoSEQ multiplex PCR. This table holds 80,000 to 100,000 clones, 81% found once. The source material was peripheral blood. These receptors all stem from a man aged 55 to 69 with acute or convalescent COVID-19. Each CDR3 is given with its conserved first and last residue. A D gene is named only where the DNA matches it firmly. Some rows have no size entry. The others give once, few or many, or a class for an expanded clone.

TRBJ2-5 14 - TRBD1 TRBV5-1 CASSLGGTGETQYF TGCGCCAGCAGCTTGGGAGGGACAGGAGAGACCCAGTACTTC
TRBJ2-2 15 - - TRBV15 CATSPSYENTGELFF TGTGCCACCAGTCCTAGCTATGAAAACACCGGGGAGCTGTTTTTT
TRBJ1-3 15 once - TRBV6-2/TRBV6-3 CASSYGTLTGNTIYF TGTGCCAGCAGTTACGGGACACTCACTGGAAACACCATATATTTT
TRBJ2-2 14 - - TRBV4-1 CASSQGRVTGELFF TGCGCCAGCAGCCAAGGGAGGGTCACCGGGGAGCTGTTTTTT
TRBJ1-1 16 - - TRBV3-1/TRBV3-2 CASSQDLKARDTEAFF TGTGCCAGCAGCCAAGATCTCAAAGCCAGGGACACTGAAGCTTTCTTT
TRBJ2-7 15 - - TRBV6-1 CASSEFPSVPYEQYF TGTGCCAGCAGTGAATTTCCTAGCGTCCCCTACGAGCAGTACTTC
TRBJ2-6 15 - TRBD1 TRBV7-9 CASSLETGGLYLLTF TGTGCCAGCAGCTTAGAGACAGGGGGCCTTTATCTCCTGACTTTC
TRBJ2-5 14 - - TRBV11-2 CASSVTGSGETQYF TGTGCCAGCAGCGTGACAGGCTCCGGGGAGACCCAGTACTTC
TRBJ2-5 14 - TRBD2 TRBV30 CAWGERGVKETQYF TGTGCCTGGGGGGAGCGGGGGGTGAAAGAGACCCAGTACTTC
TRBJ2-7 14 once - TRBV7-2 CASSLQGGSYEQYF TGTGCCAGCAGCCTTCAGGGGGGCTCCTACGAGCAGTACTTC
TRBJ1-2 15 - - TRBV6-5 CASSYSLGVNYGYTF TGTGCCAGCAGTTACTCGTTAGGGGTCAACTATGGCTACACCTTC
TRBJ2-1 15 - - TRBV27 CASSLGTGSYNEQFF TGTGCCAGCAGTTTAGGTACGGGCTCCTACAATGAGCAGTTCTTC
TRBJ1-2 14 - - TRBV15 CATSSDPGGYGYTF TGTGCCACCAGCAGTGACCCGGGGGGCTATGGCTACACCTTC
TRBJ2-3 14 - - TRBV28 CASSDGSRTDTQYF TGTGCCAGCAGTGATGGGAGCCGCACAGATACGCAGTATTTT
TRBJ2-6 15 - - TRBV4-1 CASSQDLHRANVLTF TGCGCCAGCAGCCAAGATCTTCACAGGGCCAACGTCCTGACTTTC
TRBJ2-2 14 - TRBD1 TRBV19 CASSDRVWDGELFF TGTGCCAGTAGCGACAGGGTCTGGGACGGGGAGCTGTTTTTT
TRBJ2-3 16 - TRBD2 TRBV24-1 CATGILAGGDTDTQYF TGTGCCACCGGAATACTAGCGGGAGGGGACACAGATACGCAGTATTTT
TRBJ2-3 20 - - TRBV21-1 CVSSKALWLAGGLVVDTQYF TGTGTCAGCAGCAAAGCGCTTTGGCTAGCGGGAGGGCTGGTCGTAGATACGCAGTATTTT
TRBJ2-7 14 - TRBD1 TRBV7-9 CASSLRDRGFEQYF TGTGCCAGCAGCCTCCGGGACAGGGGGTTCGAGCAGTACTTC
TRBJ2-7 15 - - TRBV19 CASSIVAGADYEQYF TGTGCCAGTAGTATAGTTGCAGGGGCGGACTACGAGCAGTACTTC
TRBJ2-3 15 once TRBD1 TRBV10-2 CASSEGQGSTDTQYF TGCGCCAGCAGTGAGGGACAGGGGAGCACAGATACGCAGTATTTT
TRBJ1-4 14 once TRBD1 TRBV29-1 CSVGRDRGSEKLFF TGCAGCGTTGGAAGGGACAGGGGGTCTGAAAAACTGTTTTTT
TRBJ2-7 14 - - TRBV18 CASSPWPVSYEQYF TGTGCCAGCTCCCCGTGGCCAGTCTCCTACGAGCAGTACTTC
TRBJ1-5 15 - TRBD1 TRBV19 CASSGPGGRGQPQHF TGTGCCAGTAGCGGGCCAGGGGGACGCGGGCAGCCCCAGCATTTT
TRBJ2-1 15 - TRBD1 TRBV19 CASSEQGGGYNEQFF TGTGCCAGTTCAGAACAGGGGGGAGGCTACAATGAGCAGTTCTTC
TRBJ1-2 14 - TRBD1 TRBV28 CASSLGQVLYGYTF TGTGCCAGCAGTTTAGGACAGGTTCTTTATGGCTACACCTTC
TRBJ1-1 12 - - TRBV11-2 CASSSRVTEAFF TGTGCCAGCAGCTCGAGAGTCACTGAAGCTTTCTTT